The following is a T cell receptor (beta chain) sequence with its context. No antigen is known for it. TCRdb re-derived calls from the 5' RACE reads in MiXCR, one entry per CDR3 protein. The data show about 55,000 distinct CDR3 sequences, over 4% seen once. The data stem from a study of neurological immune-mediated disorders. Study conclusions and caveats: HTLV-1-associated myelopathy had the most TCR clonal expansion, and multiple sclerosis had the least, less than healthy controls.

V shed 2 bases and J 0 bases; nucleotides not matched to a gene: 7. The CDR3 has 17 residues. CDR1 and CDR2 from the germline V gene are MNHNY and SVGAGI (reference sequence). Sequences were obtained from PBMCs. The TCR was taken from a man aged 45-65 years with multiple sclerosis. V is TRBV6-6 and J is TRBJ2-3; TRBD2 agrees at 8 bases. CDR3 protein: CASSYRVSGASTDTQYF. The CDR3 bases are TGTGCCAGCAGTTACCGGGTTAGCGGGGCTAGCACAGATACGCAGTATTTT.